The clone carrying this T cell receptor beta chain was detected only a few times. The antigen is unknown. These data belong to a study of post-analysis software for immune sequencing data. The wider study: Relapsing-remitting, secondary progressive and progressive-relapsing forms of multiple sclerosis all featured among disease courses.

Unique molecular identifiers tagged the TCR beta cDNA libraries. TCRdb recomputed calls from the PCR reads with MiXCR, one row per CDR3 protein. The sample carries about 540,000 distinct CDR3 sequences, roughly 34% recorded once. Study conclusions and caveats: Controls showed lower frequencies than patients for five TRBV segments, and TRBV5-6, TRBV5-1 and TRBV20-1 were among these. Significantly lower normalized Chao1 diversity was seen in multiple sclerosis patients than in controls.

V was trimmed by 0 bases and J by 5 bases, leaving 16 bases between them. CDR1 LNHNV and CDR2 YYDKDF come from the germline V gene (reference sequence). The CDR3 has 16 amino acids. Sequenced sample: blood. The chain links TRBV15 to TRBJ2-5, with a tentative D call TRBD1 (6 bases). The receptor was isolated from a girl under 18 with multiple sclerosis. CDR3 nucleotide sequence: TGTGCCACCAGCAGAGATAGGGCAGGGACATGGGAGACCCAGTACTTC. This translates into CATSRDRAGTWETQYF.